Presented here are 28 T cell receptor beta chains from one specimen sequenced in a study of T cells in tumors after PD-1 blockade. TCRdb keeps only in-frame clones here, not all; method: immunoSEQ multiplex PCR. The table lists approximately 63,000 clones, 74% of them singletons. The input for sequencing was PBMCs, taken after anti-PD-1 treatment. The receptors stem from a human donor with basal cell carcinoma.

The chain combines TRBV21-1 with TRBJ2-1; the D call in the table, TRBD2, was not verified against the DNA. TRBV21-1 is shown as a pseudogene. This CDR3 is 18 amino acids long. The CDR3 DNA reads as TGTGCCAGCAGCAAAGATCCTCCCGGGACTAGCGGCAACAATGAGCAGTTCTTC. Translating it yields CASSKDPPGTSGNNEQFF.

In nucleotides, the CDR3 is TGTGCCAGCAGCCACGACACGTTGAACACTGAAGCTTTCTTT. Translating gives CASSHDTLNTEAFF. The V call is TRBV3-1 (or the pseudogene TRBV3-2), the J call TRBJ1-1, with D hard to call. The CDR3 has 14 residues. Germline V lookup: CDR1 LGHDT, CDR2 YNNKEL (reference sequence). The V end was cut by 3 bases, the J end by 0 bases, with 8 bases between.

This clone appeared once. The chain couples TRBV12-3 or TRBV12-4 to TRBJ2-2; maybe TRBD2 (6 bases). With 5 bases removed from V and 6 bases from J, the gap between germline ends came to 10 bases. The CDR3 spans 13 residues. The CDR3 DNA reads TGTGCCAGCAGTATCACTAGCCCCGGGGAGCTGTTTTTT. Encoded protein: CASSITSPGELFF.

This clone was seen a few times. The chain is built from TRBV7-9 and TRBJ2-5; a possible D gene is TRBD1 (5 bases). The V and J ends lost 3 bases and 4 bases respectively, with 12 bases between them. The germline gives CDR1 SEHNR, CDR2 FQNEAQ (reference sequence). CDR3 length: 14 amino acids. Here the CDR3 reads CASSFQGFGETQYF. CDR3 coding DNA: TGTGCCAGCAGCTTTCAGGGATTTGGAGAGACCCAGTACTTC.

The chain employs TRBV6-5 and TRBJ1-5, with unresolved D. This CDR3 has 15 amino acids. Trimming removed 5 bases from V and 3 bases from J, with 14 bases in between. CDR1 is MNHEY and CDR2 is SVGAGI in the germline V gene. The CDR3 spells CASSRVRDTNQPQHF. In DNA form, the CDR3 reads TGTGCCAGCAGTAGGGTACGAGATACCAATCAGCCCCAGCATTTT.

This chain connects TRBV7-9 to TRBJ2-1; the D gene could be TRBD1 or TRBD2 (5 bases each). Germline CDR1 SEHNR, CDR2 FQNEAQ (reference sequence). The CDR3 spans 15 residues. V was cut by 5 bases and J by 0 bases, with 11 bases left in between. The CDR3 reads CASSPVGTSYNEQFF. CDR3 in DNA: TGTGCCAGCAGCCCCGTAGGGACCTCCTACAATGAGCAGTTCTTC.

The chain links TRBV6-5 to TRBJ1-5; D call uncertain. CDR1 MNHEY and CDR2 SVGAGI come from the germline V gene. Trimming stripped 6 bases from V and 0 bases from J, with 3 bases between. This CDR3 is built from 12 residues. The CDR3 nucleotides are TGTGCCAGCAGGAATAGCAATCAGCCCCAGCATTTT. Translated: CASRNSNQPQHF.

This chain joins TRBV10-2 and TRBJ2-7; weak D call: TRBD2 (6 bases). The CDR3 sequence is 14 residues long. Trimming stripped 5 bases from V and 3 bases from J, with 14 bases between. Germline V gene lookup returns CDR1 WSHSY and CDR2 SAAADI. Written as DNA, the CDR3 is TGCGCCAGCAGTCCACCGGGACTCCGCTACGAGCAGTACTTC. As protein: CASSPPGLRYEQYF.

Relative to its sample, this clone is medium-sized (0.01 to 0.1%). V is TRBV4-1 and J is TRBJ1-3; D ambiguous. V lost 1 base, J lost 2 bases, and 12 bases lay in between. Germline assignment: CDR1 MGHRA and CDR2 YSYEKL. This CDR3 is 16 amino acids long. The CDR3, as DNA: TGCGCCAGCAGCCAAGGGCTTACGTCTACTGGAAACACCATATATTTT. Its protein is CASSQGLTSTGNTIYF.

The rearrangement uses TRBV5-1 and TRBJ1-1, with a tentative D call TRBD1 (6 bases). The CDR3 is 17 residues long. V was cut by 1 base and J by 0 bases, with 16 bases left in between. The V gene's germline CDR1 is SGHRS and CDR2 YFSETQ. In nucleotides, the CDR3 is TGCGCCAGCAGCTTGAAATTGACAGGCAAATTGAACACTGAAGCTTTCTTT. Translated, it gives CASSLKLTGKLNTEAFF.

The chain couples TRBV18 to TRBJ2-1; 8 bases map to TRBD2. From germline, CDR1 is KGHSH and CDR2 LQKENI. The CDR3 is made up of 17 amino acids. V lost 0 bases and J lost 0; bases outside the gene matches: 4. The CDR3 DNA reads TGTGCCAGCTCACCACCGTTTGCGGGGGGCTCCTACAATGAGCAGTTCTTC. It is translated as CASSPPFAGGSYNEQFF.

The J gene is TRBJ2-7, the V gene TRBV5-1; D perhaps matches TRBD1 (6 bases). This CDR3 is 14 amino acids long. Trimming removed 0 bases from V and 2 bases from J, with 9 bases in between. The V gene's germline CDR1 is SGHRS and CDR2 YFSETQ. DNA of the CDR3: TGCGCCAGCAGCTTGGTGGGGGCAACCTACGAGCAGTACTTC. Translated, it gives CASSLVGATYEQYF.

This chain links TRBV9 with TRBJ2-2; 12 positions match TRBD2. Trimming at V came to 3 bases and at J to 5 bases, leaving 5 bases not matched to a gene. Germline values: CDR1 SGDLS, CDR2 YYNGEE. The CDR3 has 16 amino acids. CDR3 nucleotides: TGTGCCAGCAGCGCCACTAGCGGGGGGTTAACCGGGGAGCTGTTTTTT. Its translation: CASSATSGGLTGELFF. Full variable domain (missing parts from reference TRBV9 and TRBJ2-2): DSGVTQTPKHLITATGQRVTLRCSPRSGDLSVYWYQQSLDQGLQFLIQYYNGEERAKGNILERFSAQQFPDLHSELNLSSLELGDSALYFCASSATSGGLTGELFFGEGSRLTVL.

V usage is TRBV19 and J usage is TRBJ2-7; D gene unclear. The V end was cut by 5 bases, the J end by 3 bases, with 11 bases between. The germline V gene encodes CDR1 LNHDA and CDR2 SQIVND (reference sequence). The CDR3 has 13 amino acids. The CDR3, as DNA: TGTGCCAGTAGTGTCCGGGCCTACTACGAGCAGTACTTC. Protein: CASSVRAYYEQYF.

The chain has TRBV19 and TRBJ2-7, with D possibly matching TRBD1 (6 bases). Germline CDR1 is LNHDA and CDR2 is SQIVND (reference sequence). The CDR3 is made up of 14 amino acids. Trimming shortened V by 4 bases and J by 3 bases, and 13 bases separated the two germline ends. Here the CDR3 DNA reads TGTGCCAGTAGTACAGACAGGCAGAGCTACGAGCAGTACTTC. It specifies CASSTDRQSYEQYF.

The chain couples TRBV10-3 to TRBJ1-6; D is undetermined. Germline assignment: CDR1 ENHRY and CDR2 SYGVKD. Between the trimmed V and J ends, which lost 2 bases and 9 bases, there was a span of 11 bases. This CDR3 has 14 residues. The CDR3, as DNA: TGTGCCATCAGTGAGAGTACGACGGGTTCACCCCTCCACTTT. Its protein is CAISESTTGSPLHF.

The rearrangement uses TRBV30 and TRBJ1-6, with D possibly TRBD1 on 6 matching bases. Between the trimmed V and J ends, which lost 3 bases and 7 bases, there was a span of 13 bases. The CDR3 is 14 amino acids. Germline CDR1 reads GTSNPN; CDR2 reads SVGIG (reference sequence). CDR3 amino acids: CAWREQGTNSPLHF. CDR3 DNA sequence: TGTGCCTGGAGAGAACAGGGCACCAATTCACCCCTCCACTTT.

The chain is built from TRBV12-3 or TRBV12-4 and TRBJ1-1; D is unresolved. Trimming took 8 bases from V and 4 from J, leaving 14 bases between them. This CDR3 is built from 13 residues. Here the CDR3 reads CASRPLVGTEAFF. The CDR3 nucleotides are TGTGCCAGCCGTCCGTTGGTGGGCACTGAAGCTTTCTTT.

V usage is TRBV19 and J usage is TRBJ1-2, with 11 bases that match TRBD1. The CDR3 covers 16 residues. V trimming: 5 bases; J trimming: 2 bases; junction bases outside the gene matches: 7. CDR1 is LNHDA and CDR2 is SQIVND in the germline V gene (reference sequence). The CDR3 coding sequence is TGTGCCAGTAGTGCCCGGACAGGGGGCGCAAACTATGGCTACACCTTC. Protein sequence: CASSARTGGANYGYTF.

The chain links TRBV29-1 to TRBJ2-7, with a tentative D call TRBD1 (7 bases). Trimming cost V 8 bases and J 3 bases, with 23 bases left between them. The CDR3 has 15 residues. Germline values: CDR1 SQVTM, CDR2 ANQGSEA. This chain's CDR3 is CSSCFLVQGGYEQYF. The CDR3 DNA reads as TGCAGCTCGTGTTTCCTGGTTCAGGGGGGCTACGAGCAGTACTTC.

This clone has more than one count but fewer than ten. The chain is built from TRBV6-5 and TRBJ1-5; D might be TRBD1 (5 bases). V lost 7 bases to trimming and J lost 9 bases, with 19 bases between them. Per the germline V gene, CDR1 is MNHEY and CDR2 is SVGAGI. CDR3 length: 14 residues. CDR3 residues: CASKRGRDSVPQHF. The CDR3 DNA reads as TGTGCCAGCAAGAGAGGGAGGGACTCTGTGCCCCAGCATTTT.

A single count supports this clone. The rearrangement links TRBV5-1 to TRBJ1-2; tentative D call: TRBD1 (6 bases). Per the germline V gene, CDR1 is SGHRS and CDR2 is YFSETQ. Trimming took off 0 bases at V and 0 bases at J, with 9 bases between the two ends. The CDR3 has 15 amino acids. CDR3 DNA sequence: TGCGCCAGCAGCTTGGGGGACACCACTAACTATGGCTACACCTTC. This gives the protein CASSLGDTTNYGYTF.

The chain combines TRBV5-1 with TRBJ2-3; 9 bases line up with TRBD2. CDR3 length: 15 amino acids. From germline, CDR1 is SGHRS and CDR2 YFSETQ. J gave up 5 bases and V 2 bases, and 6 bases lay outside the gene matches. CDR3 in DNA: TGCGCCAGCAGCTTTCAGCTAGCGGGGATAGATACGCAGTATTTT. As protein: CASSFQLAGIDTQYF.

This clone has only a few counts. The CDR3 is CASSQDSAAGNSPLHF. In DNA form, the CDR3 reads TGTGCCAGCAGCCAAGACTCGGCAGCGGGGAATTCACCCCTCCACTTT. The chain couples TRBV4-2 to TRBJ1-6; no definite D call. CDR1 and CDR2 (germline): LGHNA, YNFKEQ. Trimming cost V 0 bases and J 7 bases, with 13 bases left between them. The CDR3 length is 16 residues.

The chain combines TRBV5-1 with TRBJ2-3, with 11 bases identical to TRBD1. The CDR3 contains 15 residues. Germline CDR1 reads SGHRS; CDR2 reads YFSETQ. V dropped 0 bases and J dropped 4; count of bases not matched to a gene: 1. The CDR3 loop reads CASSLGGQGADTQYF. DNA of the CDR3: TGCGCCAGCAGCTTGGGGGGACAGGGGGCAGATACGCAGTATTTT. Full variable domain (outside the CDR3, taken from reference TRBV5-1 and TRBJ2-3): KAGVTQTPRYLIKTRGQQVTLSCSPISGHRSVSWYQQTPGQGLQFLFEYFSETQRNKGNFPGRFSGRQFSNSRSEMNVSTLELGDSALYLCASSLGGQGADTQYFGPGTRLTVL.

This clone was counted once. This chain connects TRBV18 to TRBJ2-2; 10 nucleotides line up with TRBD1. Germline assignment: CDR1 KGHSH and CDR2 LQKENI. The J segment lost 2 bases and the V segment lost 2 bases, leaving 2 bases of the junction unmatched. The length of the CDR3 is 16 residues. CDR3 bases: TGTGCCAGCTCACCAGGGACAGGGGTTAACACCGGGGAGCTGTTTTTT. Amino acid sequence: CASSPGTGVNTGELFF.

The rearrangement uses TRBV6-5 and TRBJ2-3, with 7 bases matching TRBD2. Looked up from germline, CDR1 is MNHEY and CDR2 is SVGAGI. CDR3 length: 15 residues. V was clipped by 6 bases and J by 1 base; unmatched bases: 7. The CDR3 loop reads CASRNSGAGTDTQYF. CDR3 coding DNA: TGTGCCAGCAGGAACAGCGGGGCCGGCACAGATACGCAGTATTTT.

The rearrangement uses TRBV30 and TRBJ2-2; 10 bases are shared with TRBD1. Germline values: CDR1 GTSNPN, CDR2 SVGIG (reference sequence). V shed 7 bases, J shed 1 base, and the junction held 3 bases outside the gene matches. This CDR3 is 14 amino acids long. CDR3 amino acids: CAYRDRGNTGELFF. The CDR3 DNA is TGTGCCTATAGGGACAGGGGGAACACCGGGGAGCTGTTTTTT.